What follows are 32 T cell receptor beta chains derived from one specimen sequenced in a study of cytomegalovirus exposure and HLA in healthy donors. Use of 60 Vbeta and 13 Jbeta primers characterized the PCR. Measured with immunoSEQ multiplex PCR; TCRdb has only the in-frame clones, and not every one. This table has approximately 73,000 clones, about two thirds appearing once. Sample: PBMCs. These receptors were taken from a man aged 30-40 years in good health and CMV-seropositive.

The rearrangement uses TRBV30 and TRBJ1-5, with 7 bases identical to TRBD1. This CDR3 contains 14 residues. The V gene end was trimmed by 1 base and the J gene end by 6 bases; junction bases not matched to a gene: 6. Per germline, CDR1 GTSNPN and CDR2 SVGIG (reference sequence). The CDR3 DNA is TGTGCCTGGAGTGAGGGGGCGGGAAGTCAGCCCCAGCATTTT. This sequence encodes CAWSEGAGSQPQHF.

The chain links TRBV5-4 to TRBJ2-3; 7 bases are shared with TRBD2. V dropped 1 base and J dropped 0; count of bases not matched to a gene: 2. Germline assignment: CDR1 SGHNT and CDR2 YYREEE (reference sequence). The CDR3 loop spans 15 amino acids. The CDR3 reads CASSLSGGSTDTQYF. The CDR3 DNA reads as TGTGCCAGCAGCTTGTCGGGAGGAAGCACAGATACGCAGTATTTT.

This chain uses TRBV18 with TRBJ1-5; unclear D gene. Germline V gives CDR1 KGHSH, CDR2 LQKENI. This CDR3 contains 15 residues. Deletions cut 4 bases from V and 0 bases from J, with 10 bases between. The CDR3 here is CASSLLADSNQPQHF. In DNA, the CDR3 is TGTGCCAGCTCACTCCTCGCGGATAGCAATCAGCCCCAGCATTTT. The full variable domain, with the rest looked up from reference TRBV18 and TRBJ1-5, is NAGVMQNPRHLVRRRGQEARLRCSPMKGHSHVYWYRQLPEEGLKFMVYLQKENIIDESGMPKERFSAEFPKEGPSILRIQQVVRGDSAAYFCASSLLADSNQPQHFGDGTRLSIL.

The DNA of the CDR3 is TGTGCCAGCAGTTCGGACAGGGGGCGACAAGAGACCCAGTACTTC. Its protein is CASSSDRGRQETQYF. The J gene is TRBJ2-5, the V gene TRBV6-1, with 11 positions matching TRBD1. The CDR3 covers 15 residues. V shed 5 bases and J 2 bases; nucleotides not matched to a gene: 4. Germline V gene sequence: CDR1 MNHNS, CDR2 SASEGT.

The CDR3 sequence: CASSSAEGATDTQYF. The CDR3 DNA is TGTGCCAGCAGCTCGGCCGAGGGGGCCACAGATACGCAGTATTTT. V usage is TRBV7-6 and J usage is TRBJ2-3; 7 nucleotides align to TRBD1. V lost 4 bases and J lost 2; bases outside the gene matches: 6. This CDR3 region has 15 residues. Germline V lookup: CDR1 SGHVS, CDR2 FNYEAQ.

The V and J genes are TRBV5-1 and TRBJ2-3; D is unclear. Germline CDR1 reads SGHRS; CDR2 reads YFSETQ. V gave up 4 bases and J gave up 4 bases, with 16 bases separating them. The CDR3 length is 15 residues. Written as DNA, the CDR3 is TGCGCCAGCAGCGACTCTGTGGTTCCTGCAGATACGCAGTATTTT. Translating it yields CASSDSVVPADTQYF.

The chain employs TRBV5-4 and TRBJ1-3; a weak D match, TRBD1 (5 bases). This CDR3 has 14 residues. V was cut by 3 bases and J by 0 bases, with 7 bases left in between. Germline V gene lookup returns CDR1 SGHNT and CDR2 YYREEE (reference sequence). This chain's CDR3 is CASSSDISGNTIYF. The CDR3 DNA reads as TGTGCCAGCAGCTCGGACATCTCTGGAAACACCATATATTTT.

CDR3 in DNA: TGTGCCAGCAGTACCCCGACTAGCGGGCTGTCGTACTTC. Its protein is CASSTPTSGLSYF. The rearrangement joins TRBV28 to TRBJ2-4; 10 bases fit TRBD2. CDR3 length equals 13 residues. With 5 bases clipped from V and 15 bases from J, the junction kept 10 bases outside the gene matches. The germline V gene has CDR1 MDHEN and CDR2 SYDVKM.

The rearrangement joins TRBV2 to TRBJ2-7, with 8 bases matching TRBD1. The J segment lost 10 bases and the V segment lost 5 bases, leaving 10 bases of the junction unmatched. Germline V gene lookup returns CDR1 SNHLY and CDR2 FYNNEI. The length of the CDR3 is 13 residues. The CDR3 sequence is CASSYRTGSDQYF. CDR3 DNA: TGTGCCAGCAGTTATAGGACAGGGTCTGACCAGTACTTC.

This clone was detected once. The chain links TRBV5-1 to TRBJ2-5, with TRBD1 matching over 8 bases. The germline V gene encodes CDR1 SGHRS and CDR2 YFSETQ. J gave up 7 bases and V 0 bases, and 5 bases lay outside the gene matches. This CDR3 contains 14 residues. The CDR3 DNA follows: TGCGCCAGCAGCTTGGCCGACAGGGGAGGGACCCAGTACTTC. Translation gives CASSLADRGGTQYF.

The CDR3 region has the DNA TGTGCCAGCACCCTAGGACTAGCGGGAGTAGGGGAGCAGTTCTTC. Residues: CASTLGLAGVGEQFF. V and J are TRBV7-8 and TRBJ2-1; 13 bases fit TRBD2. CDR3 length: 15 amino acids. J was trimmed by 10 bases and V by 7 bases; bases with no gene match: 10. Germline-derived CDR1 and CDR2 are SGHVS and FQNEAQ. Supplemented by reference TRBV7-8 and TRBJ2-1, the full variable domain reads GAGVSQSPRYKVAKRGQDVALRCDPISGHVSLFWYQQALGQGPEFLTYFQNEAQLDKSGLPSDRFFAERPEGSVSTLKIQRTQQEDSAVYLCASTLGLAGVGEQFFGPGTRLTVL.

This clone has just a few counts. V gene TRBV9 combines with J gene TRBJ1-6; D uncertain. The V end lost 0 bases, the J end lost 7 bases, and 11 bases lay between the germline ends. The germline V gene encodes CDR1 SGDLS and CDR2 YYNGEE. CDR3 length: 15 amino acids. The chain's CDR3 is CASSVVEGRNSPLHF. The CDR3, as DNA: TGTGCCAGCAGCGTAGTGGAGGGCAGGAATTCACCCCTCCACTTT.

The rearrangement uses TRBV7-2 and TRBJ2-5; perhaps TRBD1 as D (5 bases). The J call may be mistaken, given a closer DNA end match to TRBJ2-7. Germline CDR1 is SGHTA and CDR2 is FQGNSA. This CDR3 spans 13 amino acids. This CDR3 is CASSLVGADEQYF. The CDR3 coding sequence is TGTGCCAGCAGCTTAGTAGGGGCTGACGAGCAGTACTTC.

The chain is built from TRBV5-1 and TRBJ2-7; weak D call: TRBD1 (6 bases). Germline values: CDR1 SGHRS, CDR2 YFSETQ. The CDR3 totals 13 residues. Trimming took off 4 bases at V and 4 bases at J, with 12 bases between the two ends. Here the CDR3 reads CASSPDSSYEQYF. CDR3 nucleotide sequence: TGCGCCAGCAGCCCGGACAGCTCATACGAGCAGTACTTC.

A few counts support this clone. J is TRBJ1-2 and V is TRBV6-6, with 9 bases fitting TRBD1. The trim removed 6 bases at V and 10 bases at J, leaving 12 bases unmatched. Germline-derived CDR1 and CDR2 are MNHNY and SVGAGI (reference sequence). The CDR3 loop spans 14 amino acids. CDR3 amino acids: CASRNGDREESYTF. DNA for the CDR3: TGTGCCAGCAGAAACGGGGACAGGGAGGAGTCCTACACCTTC.

This clone was recorded once. The V gene is TRBV28, the J gene TRBJ1-5, with D maybe TRBD1 (5 bases). The CDR3 consists of 15 residues. Deletions cut 7 bases from V and 9 bases from J, with 22 bases between. Per germline, CDR1 MDHEN and CDR2 SYDVKM. CDR3 sequence (DNA): TGTGCCAGCACCCGGGGGGTAGCGGGCCCCAGGCCCCAGCATTTT. It encodes CASTRGVAGPRPQHF.

The gene calls are TRBV28 and TRBJ1-5; no reliable D call. V gave up 4 bases and J gave up 7 bases, with 11 bases separating them. The germline gives CDR1 MDHEN, CDR2 SYDVKM. The CDR3 has 13 residues. The CDR3 DNA is TGTGCCAGCAGTTCCTTCAGTCCCCAGCCCCAGCATTTT. The encoded protein is CASSSFSPQPQHF. The full variable domain, its missing parts supplied by reference TRBV28 and TRBJ1-5, is DVKVTQSSRYLVKRTGEKVFLECVQDMDHENMFWYRQDPGLGLRLIYFSYDVKMKEKGDIPEGYSVSREKKERFSLILESASTNQTSMYLCASSSFSPQPQHFGDGTRLSIL.

The CDR3 reads CAIRAGGELFF. The CDR3 DNA is TGTGCCATCCGGGCGGGCGGGGAGCTGTTTTTT. V and J are TRBV19 and TRBJ2-2; D possibly corresponds to TRBD2 (5 bases). Germline lookup yields CDR1 LNHDA and CDR2 SQIVND (reference sequence). This CDR3 has 11 residues. Deletions cut 10 bases from V and 7 bases from J, with 10 bases between.

This clone appeared a single time. The CDR3 end shows no conserved phenylalanine or tryptophan, and so a read error is likely. The CDR3 loop reads CSVARSNYGYTL. CDR3 bases: TGCAGCGTTGCCAGATCTAACTATGGCTACACCCTC. The chain couples TRBV29-1 to TRBJ1-2; D unresolved. This CDR3 is 12 amino acids long. The germline CDR1 and CDR2 sequences are SQVTM and ANQGSEA. V lost 4 bases and J lost 0, with 6 bases in between.

The chain is built from TRBV19 and TRBJ2-2, with 9 positions matching TRBD1. The CDR3 runs 14 residues. V lost 4 bases to trimming and J lost 9 bases; unmatched junction nucleotides: 6. The V gene's germline CDR1 is LNHDA and CDR2 SQIVND (reference sequence). CDR3 sequence: CASSKSQGAWELFF. The DNA for the CDR3 is TGTGCCAGTAGTAAATCACAGGGGGCATGGGAGCTGTTTTTT.

This chain uses TRBV7-6 with TRBJ1-2; TRBD1 agrees at 8 bases. J lost 6 bases, V lost 2 bases, and 8 bases had no gene match. In germline, CDR1 is SGHVS, CDR2 FNYEAQ. This CDR3 is 15 amino acids long. CDR3 DNA: TGTGCCAGCAGCTTAATGCAGGGGGCGCCTGATGGCTACACCTTC. Translation: CASSLMQGAPDGYTF.

This clone was observed a single time. The V gene is TRBV5-1, the J gene TRBJ2-7; D remains unclear. The V gene's germline CDR1 is SGHRS and CDR2 YFSETQ. V lost 5 bases and J lost 2, with 8 bases in between. The CDR3 length is 12 residues. The CDR3 DNA follows: TGCGCCAGCAGTACCGGTCCCTACGAGCAGTACTTC. Translated: CASSTGPYEQYF. Supplemented by reference TRBV5-1 and TRBJ2-7, the full variable domain reads KAGVTQTPRYLIKTRGQQVTLSCSPISGHRSVSWYQQTPGQGLQFLFEYFSETQRNKGNFPGRFSGRQFSNSRSEMNVSTLELGDSALYLCASSTGPYEQYFGPGTRLTVT.

The CDR3 bases are TGTGCCAGCAGTCGTCCGGGACTAGCGGGCGAGCAGTACTTC. It encodes CASSRPGLAGEQYF. The chain couples TRBV28 to TRBJ2-7; the match to TRBD2 covers 12 bases. Germline V CDR1 and CDR2: MDHEN, SYDVKM. The trim removed 5 bases at V and 6 bases at J, leaving 5 bases unmatched. CDR3 length: 14 amino acids.

V gene TRBV6-5 combines with J gene TRBJ2-7, with D perhaps matching TRBD1 (6 bases). This CDR3 is built from 15 residues. Germline CDR1 and CDR2: MNHEY and SVGAGI. V lost 6 bases and J 3 bases, leaving 18 bases between the germline ends. The CDR3 region is CASRPHRAPLYEQYF. The CDR3 DNA reads TGTGCCAGCAGGCCCCACAGGGCCCCTCTCTACGAGCAGTACTTC.

The chain employs TRBV27 and TRBJ2-7; 10 nucleotides line up with TRBD1. The germline V gene encodes CDR1 MNHEY and CDR2 SMNVEV (reference sequence). There are 15 residues in the CDR3. The J segment lost 7 bases and the V segment lost 6 bases, leaving 12 bases of the junction unmatched. In DNA, the CDR3 is TGTGCCAGCAGATCCGTTGACAGGGGGCCGGGGGAGCAGTACTTC. It codes for CASRSVDRGPGEQYF.

The V call is TRBV15, the J call TRBJ1-2; no clear D gene. The germline V and J ends were trimmed by 0 bases and 0 bases, with 5 bases remaining between them. There are 14 residues in the CDR3. Germline CDR1 LNHNV, CDR2 YYDKDF (reference sequence). The CDR3 DNA follows: TGTGCCACCAGCAGAGACGTCCCTAACTATGGCTACACCTTC. This sequence encodes CATSRDVPNYGYTF.

The chain links TRBV5-1 to TRBJ2-3; TRBD2 matches at 8 bases. V shed 2 bases, J shed 1 base, and the junction held 6 bases outside the gene matches. The CDR3 has 16 amino acids. The germline V gene has CDR1 SGHRS and CDR2 YFSETQ. CDR3 nucleotide sequence: TGCGCCAGCAGCTTTGAAGGGCGGGGGGGCACAGATACGCAGTATTTT. It translates to CASSFEGRGGTDTQYF.

This rearrangement joins TRBV5-1 to TRBJ2-1, with TRBD1 matching 7 bases. CDR3 length equals 15 residues. V shed 2 bases and J 6 bases; nucleotides not matched to a gene: 8. Germline V lookup: CDR1 SGHRS, CDR2 YFSETQ. CDR3 in amino acids: CASSFMRGRGNEQFF. The CDR3 DNA follows: TGCGCCAGCAGCTTCATGAGGGGGCGAGGCAATGAGCAGTTCTTC.

A remark on this clone: An end of the junction does not agree with germline; a read error may underlie this. The chain joins TRBV7-7 to TRBJ1-1; no reliable D call. The CDR3 length is 13 residues. Germline V gene sequence: CDR1 SSHAT, CDR2 FNYEAQ (reference sequence). The CDR3 protein is CASSPGGNTEAFF. CDR3 nucleotides: TGTGCTAGCAGCCCCGGCGGGAACACTGAAGCTTTCTTT.

This clone occurred a few times. The chain carries TRBV5-8 and TRBJ1-5; 8 positions match TRBD1. CDR3 length equals 15 residues. Germline CDR1 is SGHTS and CDR2 is YDEGEE. Trimming at V came to 4 bases and at J to 1 base, leaving 4 bases not matched to a gene. DNA of the CDR3: TGTGCCAGCAGCGCTGGGACAGGCAGCAATCAGCCCCAGCATTTT. Its protein is CASSAGTGSNQPQHF.

The rearrangement uses TRBV12-5 and TRBJ2-5, with 14 bases that match TRBD2. The CDR3 has 17 amino acids. V lost 1 base to trimming and J lost 5 bases; unmatched junction nucleotides: 6. Germline CDR1 is LGHNT and CDR2 is FRNRAP. The CDR3 here is CASGLGATSGRAETQYF. CDR3 in DNA: TGTGCTAGTGGTTTGGGAGCGACTAGCGGGAGGGCGGAGACCCAGTACTTC.

The rearrangement links TRBV4-1 to TRBJ2-5; possibly TRBD2 for D (7 bases). The V gene's germline CDR1 is MGHRA and CDR2 YSYEKL. The CDR3 has 17 residues. V was pared by 0 bases and J by 5 bases, with 19 bases between. The CDR3 protein is CASSQDLPGAAGETQYF. The CDR3 nucleotides are TGCGCCAGCAGCCAAGATCTCCCGGGGGCAGCGGGGGAGACCCAGTACTTC.